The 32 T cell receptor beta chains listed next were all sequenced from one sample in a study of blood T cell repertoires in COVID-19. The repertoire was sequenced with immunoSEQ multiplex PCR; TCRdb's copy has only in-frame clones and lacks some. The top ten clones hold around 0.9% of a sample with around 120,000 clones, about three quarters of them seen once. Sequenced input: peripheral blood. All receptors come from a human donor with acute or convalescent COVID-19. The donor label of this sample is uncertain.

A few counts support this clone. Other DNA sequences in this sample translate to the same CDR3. This chain's CDR3 is CASSRTGAGNTIYF. CDR3 coding DNA: TGTGCCAGTAGCAGGACAGGGGCCGGAAACACCATATATTTT. The chain links TRBV19 to TRBJ1-3, with 9 bases matching TRBD1. V lost 6 bases, J lost 4 bases, and 4 bases stayed unmatched. The CDR3 loop spans 14 amino acids. The germline gives CDR1 LNHDA, CDR2 SQIVND (reference sequence).

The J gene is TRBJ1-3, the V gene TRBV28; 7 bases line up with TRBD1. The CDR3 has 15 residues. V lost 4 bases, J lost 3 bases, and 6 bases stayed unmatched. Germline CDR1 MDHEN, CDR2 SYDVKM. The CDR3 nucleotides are TGTGCCAGCAGTTCATGGACAGGCAATGGAAACACCATATATTTT. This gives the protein CASSSWTGNGNTIYF. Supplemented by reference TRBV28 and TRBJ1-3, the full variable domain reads DVKVTQSSRYLVKRTGEKVFLECVQDMDHENMFWYRQDPGLGLRLIYFSYDVKMKEKGDIPEGYSVSREKKERFSLILESASTNQTSMYLCASSSWTGNGNTIYFGEGSWLTVV.

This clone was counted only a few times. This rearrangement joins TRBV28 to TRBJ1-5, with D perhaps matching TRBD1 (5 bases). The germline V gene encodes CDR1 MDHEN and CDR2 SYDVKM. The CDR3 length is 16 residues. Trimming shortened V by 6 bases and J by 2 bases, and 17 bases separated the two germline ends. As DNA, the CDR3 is TGTGCCAGCAGGTCCCAGGGCCCGTGGGGCAATCAGCCCCAGCATTTT. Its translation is CASRSQGPWGNQPQHF.

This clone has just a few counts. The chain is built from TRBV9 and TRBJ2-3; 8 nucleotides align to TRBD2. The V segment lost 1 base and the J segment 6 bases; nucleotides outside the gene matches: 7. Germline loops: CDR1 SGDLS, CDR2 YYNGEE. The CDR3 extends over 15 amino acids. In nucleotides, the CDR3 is TGTGCCAGCAGCGTACTTAGCGGGGAGAGGGATACGCAGTATTTT. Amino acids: CASSVLSGERDTQYF. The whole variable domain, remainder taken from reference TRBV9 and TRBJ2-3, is DSGVTQTPKHLITATGQRVTLRCSPRSGDLSVYWYQQSLDQGLQFLIQYYNGEERAKGNILERFSAQQFPDLHSELNLSSLELGDSALYFCASSVLSGERDTQYFGPGTRLTVL.

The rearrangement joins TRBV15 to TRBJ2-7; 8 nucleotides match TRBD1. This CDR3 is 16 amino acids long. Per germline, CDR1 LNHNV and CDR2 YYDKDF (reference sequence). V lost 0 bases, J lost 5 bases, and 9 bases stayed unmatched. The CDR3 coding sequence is TGTGCCACCAGCAGAGATAGGGGCAGGGGGCTAGACGAGCAGTACGTC. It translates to CATSRDRGRGLDEQYV.

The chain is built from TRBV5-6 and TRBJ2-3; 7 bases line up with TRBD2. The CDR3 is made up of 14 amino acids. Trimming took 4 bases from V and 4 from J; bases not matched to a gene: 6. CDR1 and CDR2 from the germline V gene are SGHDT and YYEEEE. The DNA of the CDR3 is TGTGCCAGCAGCCGGAGCGGGGATCCAGATACGCAGTATTTT. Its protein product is CASSRSGDPDTQYF.

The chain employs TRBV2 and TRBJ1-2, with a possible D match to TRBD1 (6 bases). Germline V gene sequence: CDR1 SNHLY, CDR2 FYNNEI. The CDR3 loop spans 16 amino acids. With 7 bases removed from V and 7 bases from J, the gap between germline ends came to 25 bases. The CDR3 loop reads CASTRMGAGALGGYTF. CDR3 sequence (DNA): TGTGCCAGCACCAGAATGGGGGCAGGGGCGCTTGGTGGCTACACCTTC.

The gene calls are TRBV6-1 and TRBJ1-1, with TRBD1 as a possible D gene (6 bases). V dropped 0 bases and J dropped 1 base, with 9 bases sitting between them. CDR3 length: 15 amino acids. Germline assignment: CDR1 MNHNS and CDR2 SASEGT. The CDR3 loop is CASSEALGANTEAFF. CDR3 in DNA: TGTGCCAGCAGTGAAGCATTGGGGGCGAACACTGAAGCTTTCTTT.

The CDR3 nucleotides read TGTGCCAGCAGCCTCTCGGGGGGAGCATCGTTCTCTGGGGCCAACGTCCTGACTTTC. Encoded protein: CASSLSGGASFSGANVLTF. The gene calls are TRBV7-3 and TRBJ2-6, with 7 bases aligning to TRBD2. The CDR3 loop spans 19 amino acids. With V trimmed by 5 bases and J by 0 bases, 13 bases remained unmatched. The germline CDR1 and CDR2 sequences are SGHTA and FQGTGA.

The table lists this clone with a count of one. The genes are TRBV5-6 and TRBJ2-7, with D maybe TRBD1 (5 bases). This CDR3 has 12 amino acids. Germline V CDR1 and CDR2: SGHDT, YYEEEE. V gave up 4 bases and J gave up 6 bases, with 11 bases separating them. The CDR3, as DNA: TGTGCCAGCAGCCATACAGGCGGCGAGCAGTACGTC. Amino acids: CASSHTGGEQYV.

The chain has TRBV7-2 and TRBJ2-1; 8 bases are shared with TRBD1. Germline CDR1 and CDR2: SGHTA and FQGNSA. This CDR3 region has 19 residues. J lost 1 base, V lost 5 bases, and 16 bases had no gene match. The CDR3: CASSQPGQAHGRSYNEQFF. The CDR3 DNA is TGTGCCAGCAGCCAGCCGGGACAGGCGCATGGAAGGTCCTACAATGAGCAGTTCTTC.

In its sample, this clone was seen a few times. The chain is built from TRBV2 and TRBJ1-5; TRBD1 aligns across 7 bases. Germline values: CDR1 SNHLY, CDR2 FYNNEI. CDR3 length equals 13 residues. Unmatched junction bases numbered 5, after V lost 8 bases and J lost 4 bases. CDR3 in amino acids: CASRAGGNQPQHF. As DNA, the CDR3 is TGTGCCAGCCGAGCAGGGGGGAATCAGCCCCAGCATTTT. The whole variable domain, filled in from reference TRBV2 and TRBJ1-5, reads EPEVTQTPSHQVTQMGQEVILRCVPISNHLYFYWYRQILGQKVEFLVSFYNNEISEKSEIFDDQFSVERPDGSNFTLKIRSTKLEDSAMYFCASRAGGNQPQHFGDGTRLSIL.

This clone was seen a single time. CDR3 sequence: CASRSGTGDGNTIYF. The CDR3, as DNA: TGTGCCAGCAGGTCCGGGACAGGGGATGGAAACACCATATATTTT. The V call is TRBV6-6, the J call TRBJ1-3, with 10 bases fitting TRBD1. The germline gives CDR1 MNHNY, CDR2 SVGAGI (reference sequence). CDR3 size: 15 residues. V was pared by 6 bases and J by 3 bases, with 5 bases of the junction left unmatched.

CDR3 nucleotides: TGTGCCAGCAGCCAACCTCGGGGGACCGAGGGTGAAAAACTGTTTTTT. Translating gives CASSQPRGTEGEKLFF. The rearrangement links TRBV3-1 (or the pseudogene TRBV3-2) to TRBJ1-4; possibly TRBD1 for D (5 bases). The CDR3 totals 16 residues. Germline lookup yields CDR1 LGHDT and CDR2 YNNKEL (reference sequence). Trimming shortened V by 2 bases and J by 7 bases, and 17 bases separated the two germline ends.

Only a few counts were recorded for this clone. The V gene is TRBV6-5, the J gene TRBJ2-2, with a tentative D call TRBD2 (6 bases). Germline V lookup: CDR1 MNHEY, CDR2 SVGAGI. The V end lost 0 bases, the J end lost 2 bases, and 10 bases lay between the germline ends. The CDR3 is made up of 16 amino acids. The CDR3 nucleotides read TGTGCCAGCAGTTACTCGTCTAGCGCTAACACCGGGGAGCTGTTTTTT. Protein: CASSYSSSANTGELFF.

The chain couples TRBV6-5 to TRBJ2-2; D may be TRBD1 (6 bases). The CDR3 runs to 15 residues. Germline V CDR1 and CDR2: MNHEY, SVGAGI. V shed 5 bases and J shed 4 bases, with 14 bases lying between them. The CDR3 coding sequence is TGTGCCAGCAGTCAGGGGTTGTCTCGCACCGGGGAGCTGTTTTTT. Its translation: CASSQGLSRTGELFF.

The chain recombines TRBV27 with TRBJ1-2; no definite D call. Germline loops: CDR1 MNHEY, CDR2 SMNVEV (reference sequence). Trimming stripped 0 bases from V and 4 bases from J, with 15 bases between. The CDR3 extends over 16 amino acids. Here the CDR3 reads CASSLSAEGWVYGYTF. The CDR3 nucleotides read TGTGCCAGCAGTTTATCTGCGGAGGGCTGGGTCTATGGCTACACCTTC.

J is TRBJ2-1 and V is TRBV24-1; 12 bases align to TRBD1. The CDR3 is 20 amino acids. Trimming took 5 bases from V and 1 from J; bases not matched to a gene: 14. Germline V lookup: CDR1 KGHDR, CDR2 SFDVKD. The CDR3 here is CATSGSLRDRGLVSYNEQFF. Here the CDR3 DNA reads TGTGCCACCAGTGGCAGTCTGCGGGACAGGGGGCTGGTATCCTACAATGAGCAGTTCTTC.

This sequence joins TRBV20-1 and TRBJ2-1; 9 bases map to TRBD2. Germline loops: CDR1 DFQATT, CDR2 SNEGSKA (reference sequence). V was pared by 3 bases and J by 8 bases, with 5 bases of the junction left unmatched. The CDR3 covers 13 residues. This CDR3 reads CSASGTSPDEQFF. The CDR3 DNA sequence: TGCAGTGCTAGTGGGACTAGCCCCGATGAGCAGTTCTTC.

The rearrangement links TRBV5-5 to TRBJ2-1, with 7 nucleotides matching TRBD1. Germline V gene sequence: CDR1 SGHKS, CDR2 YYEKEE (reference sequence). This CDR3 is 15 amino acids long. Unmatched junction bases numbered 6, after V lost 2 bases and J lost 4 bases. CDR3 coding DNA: TGTGCCAGCAGCTTCATTCTACAGGGGTACAATGAGCAGTTCTTC. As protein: CASSFILQGYNEQFF.

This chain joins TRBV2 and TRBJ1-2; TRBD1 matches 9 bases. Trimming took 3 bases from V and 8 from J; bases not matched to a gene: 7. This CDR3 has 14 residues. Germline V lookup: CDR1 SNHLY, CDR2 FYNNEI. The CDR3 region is CASSERTGGLGYTF. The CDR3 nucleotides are TGTGCCAGCAGTGAGCGTACAGGGGGCCTGGGCTACACCTTC.

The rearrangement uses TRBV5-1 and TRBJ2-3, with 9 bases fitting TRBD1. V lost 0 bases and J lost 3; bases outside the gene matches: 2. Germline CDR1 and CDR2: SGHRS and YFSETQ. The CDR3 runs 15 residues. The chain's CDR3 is CASSLAGQGTDTQYF. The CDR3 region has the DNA TGCGCCAGCAGCTTGGCTGGACAGGGGACAGATACGCAGTATTTT.

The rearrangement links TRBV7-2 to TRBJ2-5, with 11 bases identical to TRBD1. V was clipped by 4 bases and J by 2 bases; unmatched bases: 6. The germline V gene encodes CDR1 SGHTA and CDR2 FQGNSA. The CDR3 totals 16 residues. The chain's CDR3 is CASSSGQGGAQETQYF. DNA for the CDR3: TGTGCCAGCAGCTCGGGACAGGGGGGCGCTCAAGAGACCCAGTACTTC.

The CDR3 region has the DNA TGTGCCAGCAGTAAGTTGGGAGGGAGTGATCAGCCCCAGCATTTT. Encoded protein: CASSKLGGSDQPQHF. V and J are TRBV28 and TRBJ1-5; no clear D. Trimming removed 5 bases from V and 5 bases from J, with 16 bases in between. CDR1 and CDR2 (germline): MDHEN, SYDVKM. The CDR3 covers 15 residues. Supplemented by reference TRBV28 and TRBJ1-5, the full variable domain reads DVKVTQSSRYLVKRTGEKVFLECVQDMDHENMFWYRQDPGLGLRLIYFSYDVKMKEKGDIPEGYSVSREKKERFSLILESASTNQTSMYLCASSKLGGSDQPQHFGDGTRLSIL.

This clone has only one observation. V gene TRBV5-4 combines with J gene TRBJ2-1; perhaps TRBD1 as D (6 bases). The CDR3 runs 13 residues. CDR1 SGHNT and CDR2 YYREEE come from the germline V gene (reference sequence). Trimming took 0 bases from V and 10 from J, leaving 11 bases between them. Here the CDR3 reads CASSLGGPVEQFF. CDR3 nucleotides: TGTGCCAGCAGCTTGGGGGGGCCGGTCGAGCAGTTCTTC.

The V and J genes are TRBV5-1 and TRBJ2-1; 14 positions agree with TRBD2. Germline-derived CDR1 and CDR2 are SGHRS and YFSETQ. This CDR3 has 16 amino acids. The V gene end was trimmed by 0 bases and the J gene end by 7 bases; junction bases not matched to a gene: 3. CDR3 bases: TGCGCCAGCAGCTTGGGACTAGCGGGGGGGCTGAATGAGCAGTTCTTC. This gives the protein CASSLGLAGGLNEQFF.

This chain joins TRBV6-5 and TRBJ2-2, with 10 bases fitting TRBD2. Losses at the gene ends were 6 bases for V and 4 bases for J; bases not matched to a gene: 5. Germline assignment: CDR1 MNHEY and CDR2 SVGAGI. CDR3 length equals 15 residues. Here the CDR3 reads CASSSGTSATGELFF. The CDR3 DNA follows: TGTGCCAGCAGCTCCGGGACTAGCGCCACCGGGGAGCTGTTTTTT.

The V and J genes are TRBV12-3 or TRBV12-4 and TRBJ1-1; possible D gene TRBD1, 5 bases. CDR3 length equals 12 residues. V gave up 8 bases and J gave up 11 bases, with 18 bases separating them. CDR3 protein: CASVFGGGGAFF. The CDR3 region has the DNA TGTGCCAGCGTATTTGGGGGGGGAGGGGCTTTCTTT.

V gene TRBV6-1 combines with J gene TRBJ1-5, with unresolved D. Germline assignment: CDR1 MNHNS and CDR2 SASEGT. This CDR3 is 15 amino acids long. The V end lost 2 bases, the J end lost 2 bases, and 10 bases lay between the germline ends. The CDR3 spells CASSESSEGNQPQHF. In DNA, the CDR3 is TGTGCCAGCAGTGAATCCAGCGAGGGCAATCAGCCCCAGCATTTT.

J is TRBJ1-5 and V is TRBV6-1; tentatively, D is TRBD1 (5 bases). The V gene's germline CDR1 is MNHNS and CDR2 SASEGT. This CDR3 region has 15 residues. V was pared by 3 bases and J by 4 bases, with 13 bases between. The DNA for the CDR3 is TGTGCCAGCAGTGACGCAGGGCTCTGGAATCAGCCCCAGCATTTT. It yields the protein CASSDAGLWNQPQHF.

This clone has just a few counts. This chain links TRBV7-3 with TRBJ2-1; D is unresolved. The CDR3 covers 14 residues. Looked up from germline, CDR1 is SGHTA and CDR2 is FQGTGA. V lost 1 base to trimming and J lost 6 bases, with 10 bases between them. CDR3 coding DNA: TGTGCCAGCAGCTTAAATAGTCGCATCAATGAGCAGTTCTTC. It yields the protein CASSLNSRINEQFF.

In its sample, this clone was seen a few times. The CDR3 loop reads CASSLLGGGSYNEQFF. In DNA, the CDR3 is TGTGCCAGCAGCTTGTTAGGCGGGGGATCCTACAATGAGCAGTTCTTC. The V and J genes are TRBV5-4 and TRBJ2-1, with TRBD2 identical over 7 bases. In germline, CDR1 is SGHNT, CDR2 YYREEE (reference sequence). Trimming cost V 1 base and J 1 base; bases outside gene matches: 5. The length of the CDR3 is 16 residues. The full variable domain, in which reference TRBV5-4 and TRBJ2-1 provide the parts outside the CDR3, is ETGVTQSPTHLIKTRGQQVTLRCSSQSGHNTVSWYQQALGQGPQFIFQYYREEENGRGNFPPRFSGLQFPNYSSELNVNALELDDSALYLCASSLLGGGSYNEQFFGPGTRLTVL.